The 26 T cell receptor beta chains below were found in one sample sequenced in a study of T cell responses to AZD1222 COVID-19 vaccine. Measured with immunoSEQ multiplex PCR; TCRdb has only the in-frame clones, and not every one. This table holds roughly 180,000 clones, around 93% found once. The sample here was peripheral blood, taken on day 0 of AZD1222 vaccination. The source is an adult in good health.

This chain uses TRBV5-1 with TRBJ1-1; D remains ambiguous. There are 13 residues in the CDR3. Germline CDR1 and CDR2: SGHRS and YFSETQ. Trimming removed 7 bases from V and 6 bases from J, with 16 bases in between. CDR3 sequence (DNA): TGCGCCAGCGCCTCTGCCACCGAGGCTGAAGCTTTCTTT. Its protein is CASASATEAEAFF.

The chain joins TRBV27 to TRBJ1-5; a weak D match, TRBD1 (5 bases). This CDR3 region has 13 residues. The V end was cut by 6 bases, the J end by 6 bases, with 12 bases between. CDR1 is MNHEY and CDR2 is SMNVEV in the germline V gene (reference sequence). CDR3 nucleotides: TGTGCCAGCAGGCGCCAGGGAGGTCAGCCCCAGCATTTT. Protein sequence: CASRRQGGQPQHF.

The table lists this clone with a count of one. The chain carries TRBV5-1 and TRBJ2-7, with D hard to call. CDR3 length: 15 amino acids. Trimming removed 0 bases at V and 0 bases at J, with 10 bases between. Germline V gene data show CDR1 as SGHRS and CDR2 as YFSETQ. In nucleotides, the CDR3 is TGCGCCAGCAGCTTGGATTTAGGTGTCTCCTACGAGCAGTACTTC. The encoded protein is CASSLDLGVSYEQYF.

This rearrangement joins TRBV25-1 to TRBJ2-7; 7 bases line up with TRBD1. V lost 5 bases to trimming and J lost 3 bases; unmatched junction nucleotides: 10. Germline CDR1 is MGHDK and CDR2 is SYGVNS. This CDR3 is built from 15 residues. CDR3 in amino acids: CASSPTRGKHYEQYF. The CDR3 nucleotides read TGTGCCAGCAGTCCAACCAGGGGGAAACACTACGAGCAGTACTTC.

The V call is TRBV15, the J call TRBJ2-1; 7 bases are a match to TRBD2. Trimming cost V 8 bases and J 2 bases; bases outside gene matches: 9. The germline V gene has CDR1 LNHNV and CDR2 YYDKDF (reference sequence). The CDR3 spans 15 residues. The CDR3 bases are TGTGCCACCTTAGGCGGGAGTCTAACCTACAATGAGCAGTTCTTC. It translates to CATLGGSLTYNEQFF.

The count of this clone is one. The chain employs TRBV6-2 or TRBV6-3 and TRBJ2-3; either TRBD1 or TRBD2 may supply D (5 bases each). Trimming removed 0 bases from V and 2 bases from J, with 21 bases in between. Germline CDR1 and CDR2: MNHEY and SVGEGT. CDR3 size: 19 residues. CDR3 nucleotides: TGTGCCAGCAGTTACTCGAGGGTTCCCAGCCAGGGAATCACAGATACGCAGTATTTT. Translation: CASSYSRVPSQGITDTQYF.

The rearrangement uses TRBV4-3 and TRBJ1-5; D gene uncertain. V was cut by 0 bases and J by 5 bases, with 11 bases left in between. This CDR3 contains 15 residues. Looked up from germline, CDR1 is LGHNA and CDR2 is YSLEER. The CDR3 region is CASSQEGPEDQPQHF. The CDR3, as DNA: TGCGCCAGCAGCCAAGAAGGACCGGAGGATCAGCCCCAGCATTTT.

In DNA, the CDR3 is TGTGCCAGTAGCTATCGGACAAGAAACACCATATATTTT. Translating it yields CASSYRTRNTIYF. V and J are TRBV19 and TRBJ1-3, with a weak D call TRBD1 (5 bases). Trimming stripped 6 bases from V and 5 bases from J, with 11 bases between. Germline assignment: CDR1 LNHDA and CDR2 SQIVND (reference sequence). The CDR3 consists of 13 residues.

The chain recombines TRBV12-5 with TRBJ2-1, with TRBD1 as a possible D gene (5 bases). Germline V gives CDR1 LGHNT, CDR2 FRNRAP. V lost 4 bases and J lost 9, with 13 bases in between. The CDR3 consists of 13 residues. The CDR3 reads CASGSGDRGEQFF. The CDR3 region has the DNA TGTGCTAGTGGTTCCGGAGATAGGGGTGAGCAGTTCTTC.

CDR3 in amino acids: CASSLQGGNNQPQHF. CDR3 sequence (DNA): TGTGCCAGCAGTTTACAGGGGGGGAACAATCAGCCCCAGCATTTT. The V call is TRBV28, the J call TRBJ1-5, with 7 bases matching TRBD1. J was trimmed by 3 bases and V by 2 bases; bases with no gene match: 4. This CDR3 comprises 15 residues. Germline CDR1 and CDR2: MDHEN and SYDVKM.

The chain recombines TRBV7-2 with TRBJ1-3; D gene uncertain. The CDR3 totals 14 residues. V lost 4 bases, J lost 8 bases, and 15 bases lay in between. Germline V gene lookup returns CDR1 SGHTA and CDR2 FQGNSA. The CDR3 loop is CASSSDTVVDTIYF. CDR3 nucleotides: TGTGCCAGCAGCTCCGACACGGTCGTGGACACCATATATTTT.

This chain links TRBV18 with TRBJ2-7; 10 bases are shared with TRBD1. The junction had 13 bases not matched to a gene; V was cut back by 2 bases and J by 3 bases. This CDR3 has 18 residues. In germline, CDR1 is KGHSH, CDR2 LQKENI. CDR3 DNA sequence: TGTGCCAGCTCACCAAGGGACAGGGGCGGTGGTGTGCTCTACGAGCAGTACTTC. It encodes CASSPRDRGGGVLYEQYF. The complete variable domain, with remaining parts taken from reference TRBV18 and TRBJ2-7, reads NAGVMQNPRHLVRRRGQEARLRCSPMKGHSHVYWYRQLPEEGLKFMVYLQKENIIDESGMPKERFSAEFPKEGPSILRIQQVVRGDSAAYFCASSPRDRGGGVLYEQYFGPGTRLTVT.

The chain uses TRBV7-2 and TRBJ2-7; the match to TRBD1 covers 10 bases. Germline lookup yields CDR1 SGHTA and CDR2 FQGNSA. The CDR3 spans 15 residues. The V and J ends lost 1 base and 7 bases, in that order; junction bases with no gene match: 7. The CDR3: CASSLGGTGEKEQYF. The CDR3, as DNA: TGTGCCAGCAGCTTAGGAGGGACAGGGGAAAAAGAGCAGTACTTC.

The rearrangement joins TRBV28 to TRBJ1-6, with a weak D call TRBD1 (6 bases). V shed 6 bases and J shed 9 bases, with 15 bases lying between them. The CDR3 covers 14 residues. Germline CDR1 reads MDHEN; CDR2 reads SYDVKM. CDR3 sequence reads: CASSPTQGGSPLHF. The CDR3 DNA is TGTGCCAGCAGCCCCACACAGGGTGGTTCACCCCTCCACTTT.

The chain employs TRBV5-6 and TRBJ2-2; no clear D. The CDR3 is made up of 17 amino acids. Germline-derived CDR1 and CDR2 are SGHDT and YYEEEE. Trimming took off 3 bases at V and 0 bases at J, with 15 bases between the two ends. The CDR3 loop is CASSSLGLSSNTGELFF. For the CDR3, the DNA is TGTGCCAGCAGCTCCCTCGGATTGTCGTCGAACACCGGGGAGCTGTTTTTT.

This chain connects TRBV5-1 to TRBJ1-6; 7 nucleotides line up with TRBD1. V trimming: 2 bases; J trimming: 7 bases; junction bases outside the gene matches: 9. This CDR3 is 16 amino acids long. The germline CDR1 and CDR2 sequences are SGHRS and YFSETQ. The CDR3 DNA reads TGCGCCAGCAGCTTAGAAACCGGGACAGCAAATTCACCCCTCCACTTT. Translating it yields CASSLETGTANSPLHF.

This chain uses TRBV11-3 with TRBJ1-4, with D unclear. The CDR3 runs 15 residues. V was cut by 0 bases and J by 1 base, with 6 bases left in between. Per the germline V gene, CDR1 is SGHNT and CDR2 is YENEEA. This chain's CDR3 is CASSLDRETNEKLFF. The CDR3, as DNA: TGTGCCAGCAGCTTAGATCGGGAAACTAATGAAAAACTGTTTTTT. Combining the CDR3 with reference TRBV11-3 and TRBJ1-4 gives the whole variable domain EAGVVQSPRYKIIEKKQPVAFWCNPISGHNTLYWYLQNLGQGPELLIRYENEEAVDDSQLPKDRFSAERLKGVDSTLKIQPAELGDSAVYLCASSLDRETNEKLFFGSGTQLSVL.

This clone was seen just once. V usage is TRBV11-1 and J usage is TRBJ1-1, with D uncertain. Germline values: CDR1 SGHAT, CDR2 FQDESV (reference sequence). CDR3 length: 13 amino acids. Trimming removed 0 bases from V and 3 bases from J, with 5 bases in between. CDR3 sequence: CASSLARYTEAFF. The CDR3 nucleotides read TGTGCCAGCAGCTTAGCGCGCTACACTGAAGCTTTCTTT.

V usage is TRBV5-5 and J usage is TRBJ2-7, with 10 bases identical to TRBD1. CDR1 and CDR2 from the germline V gene are SGHKS and YYEKEE (reference sequence). The CDR3 sequence is 19 residues long. The V segment lost 5 bases and the J segment 4 bases; nucleotides outside the gene matches: 21. CDR3 DNA sequence: TGTGCCAGCAGTCTTGGTAGGGACAGGGGCCATTATTCTCCGTACGAGCAGTACTTC. Protein product: CASSLGRDRGHYSPYEQYF.

This clone has more than one count but fewer than ten. The chain carries TRBV28 and TRBJ1-1, with TRBD1 matching over 8 bases. There are 14 residues in the CDR3. CDR1 and CDR2 (germline): MDHEN, SYDVKM. With 6 bases clipped from V and 4 bases from J, the junction kept 7 bases outside the gene matches. The CDR3 spells CASRFAGTGTEAFF. DNA of the CDR3: TGTGCCAGCAGGTTTGCCGGGACAGGCACTGAAGCTTTCTTT.

This rearrangement joins TRBV5-1 to TRBJ1-4; D might be TRBD1 (5 bases). V was cut by 0 bases and J by 8 bases, with 14 bases left in between. This CDR3 comprises 15 residues. Germline V gene sequence: CDR1 SGHRS, CDR2 YFSETQ. In nucleotides, the CDR3 is TGCGCCAGCAGCTTGGCCTCAAGGGGAGACGAAAAACTGTTTTTT. This sequence encodes CASSLASRGDEKLFF.

V and J are TRBV5-1 and TRBJ2-3; 10 nucleotides align to TRBD2. Trimming cost V 0 bases and J 0 bases; bases outside gene matches: 4. The CDR3 consists of 17 residues. Germline V lookup: CDR1 SGHRS, CDR2 YFSETQ. In DNA, the CDR3 is TGCGCCAGCAGCTTGGCTACTAGCGGGACTAGCACAGATACGCAGTATTTT. Translated: CASSLATSGTSTDTQYF.

This clone showed up just once. This chain uses TRBV4-3 with TRBJ2-1; maybe TRBD1 (6 bases). Germline V gene lookup returns CDR1 LGHNA and CDR2 YSLEER. CDR3 length: 16 residues. V shed 5 bases and J shed 1 base, with 15 bases lying between them. CDR3 nucleotides: TGCGCCAGCAGCAGGCACAGGGCGATGTCCTACAATGAGCAGTTCTTC. Translation gives CASSRHRAMSYNEQFF.

This clone has just a few counts. The chain couples TRBV27 to TRBJ1-4, with unresolved D. The germline V and J ends were trimmed by 6 bases and 8 bases, with 13 bases remaining between them. CDR1 is MNHEY and CDR2 is SMNVEV in the germline V gene (reference sequence). The CDR3 is 13 residues long. The CDR3 reads CASSPTGLEKLFF. The CDR3 DNA reads as TGTGCCAGCAGCCCGACGGGCCTGGAAAAACTGTTTTTT.

CDR3 residues: CASSPLGGAERAQYF. DNA of the CDR3: TGTGCCAGCAGTCCTCTTGGCGGGGCTGAGAGGGCGCAGTATTTT. V gene TRBV28 combines with J gene TRBJ2-3; weak D call: TRBD2 (6 bases). The germline V gene has CDR1 MDHEN and CDR2 SYDVKM. The CDR3 is made up of 15 amino acids. V lost 5 bases and J lost 10, with 22 bases in between.

The chain combines TRBV20-1 with TRBJ2-3; 14 bases align to TRBD2. Germline V gene sequence: CDR1 DFQATT, CDR2 SNEGSKA (reference sequence). V shed 3 bases and J 5 bases; nucleotides not matched to a gene: 13. The CDR3 is made up of 18 amino acids. The CDR3 reads CSASMLLGTSGRGDTQYF. CDR3 sequence (DNA): TGCAGTGCTAGTATGTTGTTGGGGACTAGCGGGAGAGGAGATACGCAGTATTTT.